This is a list of T cell receptor beta chains from one sample in a study of T-cell reconstitution after alpha-beta-depleted transplantation in children. Each CDR3 protein gets one entry after TCRdb re-called the PCR reads with MiXCR. Of 550,000 to 800,000 distinct CDR3 sequences listed, about an eighth are singletons. The sample in question was PBMCs, obtained before TCRalphabeta/CD19-depleted stem cell transplant. These receptors came from a girl aged 2 to 9 with congenital amegakaryocytic thrombocytopenia, due to receive a stem cell transplant. CDR3s include the opening cysteine and the closing phenylalanine or tryptophan. D genes are given only for firm matches. Not every row has a clone size; where given, it reads once, few, many or a size class.

TRBD1 | 12 | TRBJ2-1 | few | TRBV5-1 | CASSDTPGQRFF | TGCGCCAGCAGCGATACCCCGGGACAGAGGTTCTTC
NA | 12 | TRBJ2-1 | NA | TRBV29-1 | CSVLMESYEQFF | TGCAGCGTCTTGATGGAAAGTTATGAGCAGTTCTTC
NA | 16 | TRBJ2-1 | few | TRBV12-3/TRBV12-4 | CASSPGRREPYNEQFF | TGTGCCAGCAGTCCAGGGCGGCGGGAACCCTACAATGAGCAGTTCTTC
TRBD2 | 15 | TRBJ2-7 | many | TRBV5-1 | CASSFTTSASYEQYF | TGCGCCAGCAGCTTCACGACTAGCGCGAGCTACGAGCAGTACTTC
NA | 15 | TRBJ2-2 | few | TRBV6-5 | CASSYSEDDTGELFF | TGTGCCAGCAGTTACTCGGAAGACGACACCGGGGAGCTGTTTTTT
NA | 14 | TRBJ2-1 | many | TRBV29-1 | CSVGLSERENEQFF | TGCAGCGTTGGTTTGTCCGAGCGAGAGAATGAGCAGTTCTTC
NA | 13 | TRBJ2-4 | NA | TRBV6-6 | CASSYTAENIQYF | TGTGCCAGCAGTTACACGGCAGAAAACATTCAGTACTTC
NA | 14 | TRBJ2-7 | few | TRBV3-1 | CASSQVFGSYEQYF | TGTGCCAGCAGCCAAGTATTCGGGTCGTACGAGCAGTACTTC
TRBD2 | 16 | TRBJ2-1 | NA | TRBV28 | CASSSWGLAGYNEQFF | TGTGCCAGCAGTTCATGGGGACTAGCGGGGTACAATGAGCAGTTCTTC
TRBD1 | 15 | TRBJ2-1 | NA | TRBV3-1 | CASSQNGPGTVEQFF | TGTGCCAGCAGCCAAAATGGACCCGGGACAGTTGAGCAGTTCTTC
NA | 17 | TRBJ2-3 | many | TRBV5-1 | CASSLGPSVGGLDTQYF | TGCGCCAGCAGCTTGGGTCCTAGCGTCGGAGGGCTAGATACGCAGTATTTT
NA | 13 | TRBJ2-1 | many | TRBV3-1 | CASSYASYNEQFF | TGTGCCAGCAGTTATGCCTCCTACAATGAGCAGTTCTTC
NA | 11 | TRBJ2-7 | NA | TRBV28 | CASAANYEQYF | TGTGCCAGCGCGGCAAACTACGAGCAGTACTTC
NA | 12 | TRBJ1-2 | NA | TRBV30 | CAWSVGSDGYTF | TGTGCCTGGAGTGTCGGGTCGGATGGCTACACCTTC
NA | 15 | TRBJ2-2 | once | TRBV2 | CASIRDRFRPRELFF | TGTGCCAGCATTCGTGACCGATTTCGGCCCCGGGAGCTGTTTTTT
TRBD2 | 14 | TRBJ2-7 | many | TRBV4-1 | CASSQVGGVDEQYF | TGCGCCAGCAGCCAAGTTGGGGGGGTAGACGAGCAGTACTTC
NA | 13 | TRBJ2-7 | many | TRBV12-3/TRBV12-4 | CASSKLVSYEQYF | TGTGCCAGCAGTAAACTAGTCTCCTACGAGCAGTACTTC
NA | 13 | TRBJ1-5 | few | TRBV10-3 | CAISAGGNQPQHF | TGTGCCATCAGTGCAGGGGGCAATCAGCCCCAGCATTTT
TRBD2 | 16 | TRBJ2-1 | many | TRBV5-1 | CASAIVLAGVYNEQFF | TGCGCCAGCGCCATCGTTCTAGCGGGAGTATACAATGAGCAGTTCTTC
NA | 16 | TRBJ2-1 | NA | TRBV30 | CAWSVLEGRPRREQFF | TGTGCCTGGAGTGTACTAGAGGGCCGCCCCCGGCGGGAGCAGTTCTTC
NA | 9 | TRBJ2-1 | few | TRBV6-1 | CASNLGQFF | TGTGCCAGCAACCTGGGGCAGTTCTTC
NA | 12 | TRBJ2-1 | many | TRBV12-3/TRBV12-4 | CASSWGFGEQFF | TGTGCCAGCAGCTGGGGATTTGGTGAGCAGTTCTTC
TRBD1 | 12 | TRBJ2-7 | few | TRBV20-1 | CSAPDRSYEQYF | TGCAGTGCTCCGGACAGGTCCTACGAGCAGTACTTC